This T cell receptor (beta chain) was captured in a study of cytomegalovirus exposure and HLA in healthy donors. General study results and limits: In a later analysis, compared with equally common non-associated chains, HLA-associated beta chains were more expanded.

In this sample, this clone turned up a few times. What it binds is not known. Amplification used 60 Vbeta primers and 13 Jbeta primers. Sequenced by immunoSEQ multiplex PCR; TCRdb stores in-frame clones only, minus some. The sample comprises around 160,000 clones, about 64% of which are singletons, and roughly 1.4% rests with the top ten. This TCR came from a man aged 50 or older in good health and CMV-seronegative. The sample taken for sequencing was PBMCs.

CDR3 in amino acids: CASSELQGNEQYF. The CDR3 DNA follows: TGTGCCAGCAGTGAACTACAGGGGAATGAGCAGTACTTC. V gene TRBV27 combines with J gene TRBJ2-7; the match to TRBD1 covers 7 bases. The CDR3 sequence is 13 residues long. Germline CDR1 reads MNHEY; CDR2 reads SMNVEV (reference sequence). The V and J ends lost 5 bases and 7 bases, in that order; junction bases with no gene match: 8.